This TCR beta chain is from a study of T-cell reconstitution after alpha-beta-depleted transplantation in children. Findings and caveats of the study: One year after transplant, T-cell counts and diversity came mostly from newly produced T cells. Certain patients had high TCRbeta diversity at day 60, and it came from recipient T cells and thymic progenitors that survived. About two months after transplant, alpha-beta T cells reportedly came from several hundred expanded graft clones.

Preparation of the TCRbeta library was carried out with unique molecular identifiers. MiXCR, run by TCRdb on the PCR reads, gives a single entry per CDR3 protein. The sample has hundreds of thousands of distinct CDR3 sequences, roughly 16% seen once. Trimming removed 2 bases from V and 2 bases from J; junction bases left unmatched: 0. The CDR3 consists of 14 residues. In germline, CDR1 is DFQATT, CDR2 SNEGSKA (reference sequence). About this clonotype itself: The antigen remains undetermined.

The source material was PBMCs, mostly from graft donor cells, sampled 360 days after TCRalphabeta/CD19-depleted stem cell transplant. The origin of this receptor is a boy younger than two who had a stem cell transplant for Wiskott-Aldrich syndrome, so the T cells may come from the graft donor. The rearrangement links TRBV20-1 to TRBJ2-6, with 7 bases lining up with TRBD1. This chain's CDR3 is CSARRGPGANVLTF. The CDR3 region has the DNA TGCAGTGCTAGAAGGGGGCCTGGGGCCAACGTCCTGACTTTC.